This TCR beta chain was recorded in a study of blood T cell repertoires in COVID-19. Study summary: T cells, B-cell-depleted T cells, or PBMCs supplied cDNA or gDNA.

The ends were cut back, 7 bases at V and 3 bases at J, with 16 bases in the middle. Germline loops: CDR1 MNHEY, CDR2 SVGAGI. CDR3 length equals 15 residues. Seattle patients were enrolled during active infection and followed longitudinally. TCRdb keeps only in-frame clones here, not all; method: immunoSEQ multiplex PCR. Of about 58,000 clones detected, 65% to 85% appear once; the ten largest clones hold 9.6%. The rearrangement uses TRBV6-5 and TRBJ2-1; a weak D match, TRBD2 (6 bases). Sequencing used peripheral blood. The TCR originated in an elderly man with COVID-19, enrolled during active disease. As DNA, the CDR3 is TGTGCCAGCACCCCCCGAGCGGGTAACTACAATGAGCAGTTCTTC. Amino acid sequence: CASTPRAGNYNEQFF.